One sample yielded the 25 T cell receptor beta chains listed below, sequenced in a study of blood T cell repertoires in COVID-19. Sequencing was performed with immunoSEQ multiplex PCR; in TCRdb, only in-frame clones are kept and a portion is missing. Seen here are approximately 130,000 clones, more than 75% observed once, and the top ten hold 3.9%. Sequencing was performed on peripheral blood. Source of these receptors: a man in his 60s with acute or convalescent COVID-19.

This clone has only one observation. The chain employs TRBV14 and TRBJ2-3, with TRBD2 matching 7 bases. Germline loops: CDR1 SGHDN, CDR2 FVKESK. V was clipped by 5 bases and J by 5 bases; unmatched bases: 10. This CDR3 spans 15 amino acids. The CDR3 sequence: CASSYPGTTQDTQYF. CDR3 sequence (DNA): TGTGCCAGCAGCTACCCCGGGACTACCCAAGATACGCAGTATTTT.

This rearrangement joins TRBV19 to TRBJ1-5, with D possibly matching TRBD1 (6 bases). V was trimmed by 3 bases and J by 5 bases, leaving 11 bases between them. CDR1 is LNHDA and CDR2 is SQIVND in the germline V gene (reference sequence). CDR3 length: 14 amino acids. The CDR3 sequence is CASSIRGGDQPQHF. CDR3 in DNA: TGTGCCAGTAGTATCAGGGGAGGGGATCAGCCCCAGCATTTT.

This chain joins TRBV6-6 and TRBJ2-2; weak D call: TRBD1 (5 bases). This CDR3 has 14 amino acids. Germline loops: CDR1 MNHNY, CDR2 SVGAGI (reference sequence). Trimming took off 6 bases at V and 2 bases at J, with 10 bases between the two ends. The CDR3 sequence: CASRGDSNTGELFF. The CDR3 DNA is TGTGCCAGCAGAGGAGACAGTAACACCGGGGAGCTGTTTTTT.

The gene calls are TRBV6-1 and TRBJ1-2; 7 positions match TRBD1. CDR1 is MNHNS, CDR2 SASEGT, per germline. The CDR3 sequence is 16 residues long. J was trimmed by 4 bases and V by 2 bases; bases with no gene match: 10. CDR3 protein: CASSENRGRGGYGYTF. The CDR3 DNA sequence: TGTGCCAGCAGTGAAAACAGGGGACGCGGCGGCTATGGCTACACCTTC.

The J gene is TRBJ1-1, the V gene TRBV7-9, with a weak D call TRBD1 (5 bases). The length of the CDR3 is 17 residues. The germline V gene encodes CDR1 SEHNR and CDR2 FQNEAQ (reference sequence). V lost 5 bases and J 3 bases, leaving 22 bases between the germline ends. The CDR3 region is CASSRAGLVGRDTEAFF. The CDR3 DNA follows: TGTGCCAGCAGCCGGGCGGGGCTGGTTGGTAGGGACACTGAAGCTTTCTTT.

The chain joins TRBV2 to TRBJ2-7, with TRBD1 identical over 7 bases. With V trimmed by 4 bases and J by 3 bases, 3 bases remained unmatched. The CDR3 contains 13 residues. In germline, CDR1 is SNHLY, CDR2 FYNNEI. The CDR3, as DNA: TGTGCCAGCAGTGGGGGACAGAGCTACGAGCAGTACTTC. It translates to CASSGGQSYEQYF.

The chain couples TRBV29-1 to TRBJ2-2, with D hard to call. Germline CDR1 and CDR2: SQVTM and ANQGSEA. The CDR3 has 14 residues. V lost 2 bases and J 2 bases, leaving 9 bases between the germline ends. CDR3 sequence reads: CSVERQANTGELFF. DNA for the CDR3: TGCAGCGTTGAACGCCAGGCCAACACCGGGGAGCTGTTTTTT.

CDR3 sequence: CASSTIEGDRGNQPQHF. In DNA, the CDR3 is TGTGCCAGTAGTACAATCGAGGGGGACAGGGGCAATCAGCCCCAGCATTTT. J is TRBJ1-5 and V is TRBV19; 9 nucleotides align to TRBD1. V lost 4 bases and J lost 2; bases outside the gene matches: 9. This CDR3 is 17 amino acids long. The germline gives CDR1 LNHDA, CDR2 SQIVND (reference sequence).

This clone has a single count. The chain combines TRBV7-2 with TRBJ2-7; TRBD1 matches at 9 bases. V was clipped by 0 bases and J by 5 bases; unmatched bases: 14. The CDR3 spans 18 residues. CDR1 SGHTA and CDR2 FQGNSA come from the germline V gene. This CDR3 reads CASSLAIFSQGAQNEQYF. The CDR3, as DNA: TGTGCCAGCAGCTTAGCCATTTTTTCACAGGGGGCGCAGAACGAGCAGTACTTC.

The genes are TRBV11-3 and TRBJ2-7; 7 nucleotides agree with TRBD1. The CDR3 has 13 amino acids. Unmatched junction bases numbered 2, after V lost 1 base and J lost 5 bases. Germline-derived CDR1 and CDR2 are SGHNT and YENEEA. The CDR3 region is CASSLATGNEQYF. The CDR3 nucleotides read TGTGCCAGCAGCTTAGCGACAGGGAACGAGCAGTACTTC.

The CDR3, as DNA: TGTGCCAGCAGTTCTGGACAGGGTTTAAACACCATATATTTT. Translation gives CASSSGQGLNTIYF. The V gene is TRBV6-1, the J gene TRBJ1-3, with TRBD1 identical over 8 bases. The CDR3 sequence is 14 residues long. CDR1 and CDR2 from the germline V gene are MNHNS and SASEGT. V shed 5 bases, J shed 6 bases, and the junction held 6 bases outside the gene matches.

V is TRBV27 and J is TRBJ1-5, with 7 bases aligning to TRBD1. The CDR3 length is 18 residues. Trimming at V came to 5 bases and at J to 1 base, leaving 14 bases not matched to a gene. Germline CDR1 and CDR2: MNHEY and SMNVEV (reference sequence). This chain's CDR3 is CASSRLGQLDLSNQPQHF. The CDR3 region has the DNA TGTGCCAGCAGTCGTCTGGGACAGCTCGACTTAAGCAATCAGCCCCAGCATTTT.

The CDR3 coding sequence is TGTGCCACCAGAGCGGGACTAGCCTCAGATACGCAGTATTTT. Its protein product is CATRAGLASDTQYF. The rearrangement links TRBV24-1 to TRBJ2-3, with 9 bases fitting TRBD2. The V gene's germline CDR1 is KGHDR and CDR2 SFDVKD. Trimming at V came to 7 bases and at J to 4 bases, leaving 5 bases not matched to a gene. There are 14 residues in the CDR3.

The chain carries TRBV7-9 and TRBJ2-7, with unresolved D. CDR3 length: 14 residues. From germline, CDR1 is SEHNR and CDR2 FQNEAQ (reference sequence). V was trimmed by 2 bases and J by 2 bases, leaving 10 bases between them. The CDR3 nucleotides are TGTGCCAGCAGCTTACCCAACGCAGCCTACGAGCAGTACTTC. Its translation: CASSLPNAAYEQYF.

The rearrangement joins TRBV12-3 or TRBV12-4 to TRBJ2-7; no reliable D call. V was clipped by 5 bases and J by 2 bases, with 7 bases between them. The CDR3 extends over 12 amino acids. In nucleotides, the CDR3 is TGTGCCAGCAGTCAATTCCCCTACGAGCAGTACTTC. Its translation is CASSQFPYEQYF.

This chain connects TRBV7-9 to TRBJ1-1; D is undetermined. The CDR3 is 12 amino acids. From germline, CDR1 is SEHNR and CDR2 FQNEAQ (reference sequence). The V and J ends lost 3 bases and 4 bases respectively, with 6 bases between them. The CDR3 region has the DNA TGTGCCAGCAGCTTTCAGATCACTGAAGCTTTCTTT. This sequence encodes CASSFQITEAFF. Combining the CDR3 with reference TRBV7-9 and TRBJ1-1 gives the whole variable domain DTGVSQNPRHKITKRGQNVTFRCDPISEHNRLYWYRQTLGQGPEFLTYFQNEAQLEKSRLLSDRFSAERPKGSFSTLEIQRTEQGDSAMYLCASSFQITEAFFGQGTRLTVV.

The chain joins TRBV7-9 to TRBJ2-1; 14 positions match TRBD2. Per the germline V gene, CDR1 is SEHNR and CDR2 is FQNEAQ (reference sequence). Trimming at V came to 5 bases and at J to 0 bases, leaving 9 bases not matched to a gene. This CDR3 is 19 amino acids long. The chain's CDR3 is CASSAGLAGALSSYNEQFF. For the CDR3, the DNA is TGTGCCAGCAGCGCGGGACTAGCGGGAGCTTTAAGCTCCTACAATGAGCAGTTCTTC.

This clone has just one count. The V gene is TRBV4-1, the J gene TRBJ2-1; perhaps TRBD2 as D (5 bases). The CDR3 spans 15 residues. Trimming pared 1 base from V and 3 bases from J, leaving 10 bases between. Germline-derived CDR1 and CDR2 are MGHRA and YSYEKL. The CDR3 protein is CASSQVISDYNEQFF. CDR3 in DNA: TGCGCCAGCAGCCAAGTAATTAGCGACTACAATGAGCAGTTCTTC.

The rearrangement links TRBV5-1 to TRBJ2-3; 7 bases map to TRBD2. CDR3 length: 12 amino acids. The V and J ends lost 4 bases and 8 bases, in that order; junction bases with no gene match: 4. From germline, CDR1 is SGHRS and CDR2 YFSETQ. CDR3 loop: CASSLWEGTQYF. CDR3 in DNA: TGCGCCAGCAGCCTGTGGGAGGGTACGCAGTATTTT.

The chain carries TRBV5-1 and TRBJ2-7; 9 bases match TRBD1. Looked up from germline, CDR1 is SGHRS and CDR2 is YFSETQ. The CDR3 totals 16 residues. J was trimmed by 0 bases and V by 0 bases; bases with no gene match: 4. CDR3 DNA: TGCGCCAGCAGCTTGGGGGGGACAGGGCTCTCCTACGAGCAGTACTTC. This encodes CASSLGGTGLSYEQYF.

This clone was recorded a few times. V gene TRBV28 combines with J gene TRBJ1-1; D is unresolved. The germline CDR1 and CDR2 sequences are MDHEN and SYDVKM. CDR3 length: 14 amino acids. V gave up 11 bases and J gave up 1 base, with 17 bases separating them. The CDR3 spells CAGKSGATNTEAFF. CDR3 DNA: TGTGCCGGCAAATCGGGAGCCACGAACACTGAAGCTTTCTTT.

The sample holds one count of this clone. The V call is TRBV6-6, the J call TRBJ2-1, with D unresolved. Per germline, CDR1 MNHNY and CDR2 SVGAGI (reference sequence). The CDR3 contains 15 residues. The V gene lost 4 bases and the J gene lost 4 bases, with 14 bases spanning the gap. The CDR3 is CASSSVPRSYNEQFF. The CDR3 DNA reads TGTGCCAGCAGTTCGGTCCCCCGATCGTACAATGAGCAGTTCTTC.

The chain recombines TRBV19 with TRBJ2-3; 8 bases fit TRBD2. The CDR3 is 16 residues long. Germline CDR1 and CDR2: LNHDA and SQIVND (reference sequence). V shed 1 base and J 4 bases; nucleotides not matched to a gene: 7. The CDR3 DNA is TGTGCCAGTAGTATAGGTGCCAGCGGGAGCGCAGATACGCAGTATTTT. Translating gives CASSIGASGSADTQYF.

V usage is TRBV7-2 and J usage is TRBJ1-1; TRBD1 aligns across 9 bases. Trimming took 6 bases from V and 4 from J; bases not matched to a gene: 6. There are 14 residues in the CDR3. Germline lookup yields CDR1 SGHTA and CDR2 FQGNSA. The CDR3 loop is CASRLTGGFTEAFF. The CDR3 DNA sequence: TGTGCCAGCAGACTTACAGGGGGCTTCACTGAAGCTTTCTTT.

The gene calls are TRBV5-5 and TRBJ1-5; D may be TRBD1 (6 bases). V was shortened by 3 bases and J by 5 bases, with 9 bases between the two germline ends. CDR1 is SGHKS, CDR2 YYEKEE, per germline (reference sequence). The CDR3 has 13 residues. The CDR3 nucleotides are TGTGCCAGCAGCTGGGACACCGATCAGCCCCAGCATTTT. This codes for CASSWDTDQPQHF.